This T cell receptor beta chain originates from a study of cytomegalovirus exposure and HLA in healthy donors (dated by TCRdb to about 2017). For context, the study as a whole: A later analysis indicated that the 120 or so validation repertoires were generated on the platform also employed for the roughly 650 repertoires of the first cohort. The aim of the study was to test whether cataloging public T cell receptors could identify signatures of past pathogen exposure. Besides the first cohort of 666 subjects, a separate validation cohort made up of 120 different subjects was used. To predict cytomegalovirus infection status, the study combined high-throughput TCR immunosequencing, statistical association of individual TCRs with disease status, and machine learning.

Its CDR3 holds 15 amino acids, cysteine through phenylalanine. Only CDR3 DNA is held: 45 bases, read in frame from base 1. As encoded in the germline V gene, CDR1 is KGHSH while CDR2 is LQKENI. V sheds 5 bases and J sheds 5 bases, leaving 18 bases between their ends. Turning to this clone: Which antigen it targets is not known. There are no base qualities to consult, and no much larger clone falls within one base.

Library preparation was by the immunoSEQ multiplex PCR assay. Turning to the authors' computational methods: A statistical classification framework was built for diagnosing cytomegalovirus status from the catalog of TCR beta chain sequences. TCRdb retrieved this table from immuneACCESS and kept in-frame rearrangements only. Not all clones are present; in checked studies, unresolved V genes account for under half, and no reason is known for the remainder. V, J and clone size are taken as reported in that table, and D and trimming were inferred from the DNA itself. The sample table lists 150,000 or so clones, around nine tenths of them with a count of one. The ten largest clones represent under 25% of the sample. Overall results and qualifications from the work: A later analysis had no HLA typing for the validation cohort, so co-occurrence there was scored across all 110 or so repertoires. The study listed 150 to 200 TCR beta chains as associated with cytomegalovirus. The authors suggested that the approach could potentially be generalized to other disease states and immunological phenotypes. In a later analysis, TCRs clustered in the first cohort were found to also tend to co-occur in the 120 or so validation repertoires, with approximately 95% of cluster scores above 0. While some public TCRs were present in many individuals, most TCR sequences turned up only very rarely across donors. In vitro tests confirmed that a few of the cytomegalovirus-associated TCR beta chains recognize cytomegalovirus antigens. In both the original and validation cohorts, the classifier was reported to diagnose cytomegalovirus status with high specificity and sensitivity.

Separate from the approximately 700-subject first cohort, the validation cohort of 120 subjects was the group to which the donors belonged. This sequence uses TRBV18 and TRBJ1-1, with a weak D call of TRBD1 (5 bases match). The source is a man younger than 30 in good health and CMV-seropositive. Sequencing was done on a sample of PBMCs. The DNA reads as follows: TGTGCCAGCTCAGTCACCGGGACCGGGGGGACTGAAGCTTTCTTT. Its protein product is CASSVTGTGGTEAFF.